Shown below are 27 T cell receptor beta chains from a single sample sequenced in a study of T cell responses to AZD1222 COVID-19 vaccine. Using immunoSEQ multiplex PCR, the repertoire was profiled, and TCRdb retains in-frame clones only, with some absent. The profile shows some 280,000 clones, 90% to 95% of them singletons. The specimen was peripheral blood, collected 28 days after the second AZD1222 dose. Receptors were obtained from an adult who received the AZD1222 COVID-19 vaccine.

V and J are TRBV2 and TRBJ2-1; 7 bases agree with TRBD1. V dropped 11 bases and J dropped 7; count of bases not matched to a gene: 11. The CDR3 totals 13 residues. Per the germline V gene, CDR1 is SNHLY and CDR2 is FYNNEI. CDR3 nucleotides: TGTGCCGACAATCCCGGGACAGCAAATGAGCAGTTCTTC. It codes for CADNPGTANEQFF.

CDR3 nucleotide sequence: TGTGCCAGCACCTCCCGGGGCTCTGGAAACACCATATATTTT. The encoded protein is CASTSRGSGNTIYF. The chain is built from TRBV5-8 and TRBJ1-3; D not certain. The germline V gene has CDR1 SGHTS and CDR2 YDEGEE. V was shortened by 6 bases and J by 0 bases, with 10 bases between the two germline ends. This CDR3 contains 14 residues.

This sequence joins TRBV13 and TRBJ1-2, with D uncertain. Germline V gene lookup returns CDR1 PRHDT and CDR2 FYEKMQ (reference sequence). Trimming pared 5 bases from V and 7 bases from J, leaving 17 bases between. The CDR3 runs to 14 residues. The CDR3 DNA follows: TGTGCCAGCAGCACAAGGAGGGAAATTAGTGGCTACACCTTC. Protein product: CASSTRREISGYTF.

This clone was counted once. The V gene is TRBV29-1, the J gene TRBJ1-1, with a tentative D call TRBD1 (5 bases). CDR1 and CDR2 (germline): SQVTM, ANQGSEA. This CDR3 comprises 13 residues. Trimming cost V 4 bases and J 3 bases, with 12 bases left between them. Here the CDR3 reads CSVAKRGDTEAFF. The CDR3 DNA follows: TGCAGCGTTGCCAAAAGAGGGGACACTGAAGCTTTCTTT. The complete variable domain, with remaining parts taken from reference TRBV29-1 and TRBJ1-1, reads SAVISQKPSRDICQRGTSLTIQCQVDSQVTMMFWYRQQPGQSLTLIATANQGSEATYESGFVIDKFPISRPNLTFSTLTVSNMSPEDSSIYLCSVAKRGDTEAFFGQGTRLTVV.

The CDR3 is CASSSRDRASYNEQFF. CDR3 in DNA: TGCGCCAGCAGCTCTCGGGACAGGGCCTCCTACAATGAGCAGTTCTTC. The V and J genes are TRBV5-1 and TRBJ2-1, with 9 bases lining up with TRBD1. J gave up 0 bases and V 3 bases, and 4 bases lay outside the gene matches. The CDR3 contains 16 residues. The germline CDR1 and CDR2 sequences are SGHRS and YFSETQ. Full variable domain (outside the CDR3, taken from reference TRBV5-1 and TRBJ2-1): KAGVTQTPRYLIKTRGQQVTLSCSPISGHRSVSWYQQTPGQGLQFLFEYFSETQRNKGNFPGRFSGRQFSNSRSEMNVSTLELGDSALYLCASSSRDRASYNEQFFGPGTRLTVL.

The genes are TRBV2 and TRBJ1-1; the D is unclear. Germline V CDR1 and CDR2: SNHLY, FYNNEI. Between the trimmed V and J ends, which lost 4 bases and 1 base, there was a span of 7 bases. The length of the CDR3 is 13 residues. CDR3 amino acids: CASSVNPNTEAFF. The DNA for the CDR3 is TGTGCCAGCAGTGTAAACCCGAACACTGAAGCTTTCTTT. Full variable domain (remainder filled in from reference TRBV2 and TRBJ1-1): EPEVTQTPSHQVTQMGQEVILRCVPISNHLYFYWYRQILGQKVEFLVSFYNNEISEKSEIFDDQFSVERPDGSNFTLKIRSTKLEDSAMYFCASSVNPNTEAFFGQGTRLTVV.

In DNA, the CDR3 is TGTGCCAGCAGTGAAGGACTAGCGGGGGGGCAAGAGACCCAGTACTTC. As protein: CASSEGLAGGQETQYF. The rearrangement joins TRBV2 to TRBJ2-5; 14 bases agree with TRBD2. V lost 1 base to trimming and J lost 2 bases; unmatched junction nucleotides: 0. CDR3 length equals 16 residues. The germline CDR1 and CDR2 sequences are SNHLY and FYNNEI.

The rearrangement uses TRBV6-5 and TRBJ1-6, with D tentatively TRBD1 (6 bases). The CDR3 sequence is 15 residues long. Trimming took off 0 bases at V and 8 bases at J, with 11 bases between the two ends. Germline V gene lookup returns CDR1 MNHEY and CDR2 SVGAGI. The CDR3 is CASSYSDRSYSPLHF. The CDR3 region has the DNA TGTGCCAGCAGTTACTCGGACAGATCGTATTCACCCCTCCACTTT.

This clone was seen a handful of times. Here the CDR3 DNA reads TGTGCCACCAGCACACGGAGGAATGACAATGAGCAGTTCTTC. It specifies CATSTRRNDNEQFF. The rearrangement links TRBV15 to TRBJ2-1, with a tentative D call TRBD2 (5 bases). V lost 4 bases and J lost 5, with 12 bases in between. Germline V CDR1 and CDR2: LNHNV, YYDKDF (reference sequence). This CDR3 has 14 amino acids.

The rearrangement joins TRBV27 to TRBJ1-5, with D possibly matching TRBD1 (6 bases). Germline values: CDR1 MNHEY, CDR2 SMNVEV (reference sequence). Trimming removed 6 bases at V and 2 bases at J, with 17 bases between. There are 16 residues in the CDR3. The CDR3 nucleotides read TGTGCCAGCAGCTGGTGGGGGGGCGCGGGCAATCAGCCCCAGCATTTT. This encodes CASSWWGGAGNQPQHF.

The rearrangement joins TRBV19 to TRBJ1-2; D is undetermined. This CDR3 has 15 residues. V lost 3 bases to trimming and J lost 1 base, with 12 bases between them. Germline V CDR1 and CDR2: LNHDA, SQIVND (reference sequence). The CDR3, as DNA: TGTGCCAGTAGTATGGGAGTAGCCCTTAACTATGGCTACACCTTC. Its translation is CASSMGVALNYGYTF.

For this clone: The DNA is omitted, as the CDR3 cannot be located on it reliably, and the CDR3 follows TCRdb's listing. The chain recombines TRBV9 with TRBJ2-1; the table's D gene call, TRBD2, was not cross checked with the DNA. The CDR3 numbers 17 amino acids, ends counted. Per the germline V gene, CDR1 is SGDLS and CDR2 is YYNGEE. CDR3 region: CASSVGPGTSGGHSEFF.

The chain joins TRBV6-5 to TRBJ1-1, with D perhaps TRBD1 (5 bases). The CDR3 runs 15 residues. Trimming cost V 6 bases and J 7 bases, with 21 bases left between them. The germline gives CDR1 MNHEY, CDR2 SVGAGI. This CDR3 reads CASSGGFGGIGEAFF. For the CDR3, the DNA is TGTGCCAGCAGCGGGGGGTTTGGGGGAATTGGTGAAGCTTTCTTT.

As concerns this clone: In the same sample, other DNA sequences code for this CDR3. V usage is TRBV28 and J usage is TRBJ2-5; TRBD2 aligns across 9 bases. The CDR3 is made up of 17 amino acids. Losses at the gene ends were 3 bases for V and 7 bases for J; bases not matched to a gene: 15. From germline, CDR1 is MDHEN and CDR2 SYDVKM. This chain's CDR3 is CASSFLRTKRGEGTQYF. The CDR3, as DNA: TGTGCCAGCAGTTTCCTTCGGACTAAGCGGGGGGAAGGGACCCAGTACTTC.

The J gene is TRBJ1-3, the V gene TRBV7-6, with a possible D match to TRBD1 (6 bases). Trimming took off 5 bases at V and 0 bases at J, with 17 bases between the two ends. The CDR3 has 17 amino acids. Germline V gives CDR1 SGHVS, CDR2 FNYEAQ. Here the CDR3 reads CASSPLGGANSGNTIYF. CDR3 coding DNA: TGTGCCAGCAGCCCACTCGGGGGGGCGAACTCTGGAAACACCATATATTTT.

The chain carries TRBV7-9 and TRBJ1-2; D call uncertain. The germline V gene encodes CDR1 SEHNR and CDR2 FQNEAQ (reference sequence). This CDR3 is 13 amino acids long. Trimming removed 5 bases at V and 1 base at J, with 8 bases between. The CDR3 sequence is CASSPPGNYGYTF. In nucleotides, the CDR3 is TGTGCCAGCAGCCCCCCCGGTAACTATGGCTACACCTTC.

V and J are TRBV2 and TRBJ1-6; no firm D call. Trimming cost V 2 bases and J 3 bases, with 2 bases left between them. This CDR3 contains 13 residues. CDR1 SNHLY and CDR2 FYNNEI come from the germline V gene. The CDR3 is CASSESYNSPLHF. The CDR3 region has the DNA TGTGCCAGCAGTGAAAGCTATAATTCACCCCTCCACTTT.

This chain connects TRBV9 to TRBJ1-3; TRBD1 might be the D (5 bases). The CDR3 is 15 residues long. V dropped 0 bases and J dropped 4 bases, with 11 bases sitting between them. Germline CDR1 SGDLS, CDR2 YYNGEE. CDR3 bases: TGTGCCAGCAGCGTAGACGGGGGGAAAGGAAACACCATATATTTT. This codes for CASSVDGGKGNTIYF. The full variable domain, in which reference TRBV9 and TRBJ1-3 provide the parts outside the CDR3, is DSGVTQTPKHLITATGQRVTLRCSPRSGDLSVYWYQQSLDQGLQFLIQYYNGEERAKGNILERFSAQQFPDLHSELNLSSLELGDSALYFCASSVDGGKGNTIYFGEGSWLTVV.

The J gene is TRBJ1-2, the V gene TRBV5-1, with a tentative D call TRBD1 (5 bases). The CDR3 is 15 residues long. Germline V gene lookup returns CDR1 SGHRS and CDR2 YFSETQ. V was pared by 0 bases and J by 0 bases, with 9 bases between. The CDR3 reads CASSLETGANYGYTF. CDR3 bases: TGCGCCAGCAGCTTGGAAACAGGAGCTAACTATGGCTACACCTTC.

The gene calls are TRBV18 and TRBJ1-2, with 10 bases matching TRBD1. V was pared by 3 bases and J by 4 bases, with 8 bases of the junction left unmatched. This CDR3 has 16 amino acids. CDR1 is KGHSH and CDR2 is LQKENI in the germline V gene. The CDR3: CASSPTGTGVGYGYTF. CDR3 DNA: TGTGCCAGCTCACCCACCGGGACAGGGGTCGGCTATGGCTACACCTTC.

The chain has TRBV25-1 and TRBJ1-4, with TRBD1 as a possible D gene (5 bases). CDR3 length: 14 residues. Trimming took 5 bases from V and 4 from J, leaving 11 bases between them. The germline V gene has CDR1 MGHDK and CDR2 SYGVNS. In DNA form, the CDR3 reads TGTGCCAGCAGTCCGACAGAACATAATGAAAAACTGTTTTTT. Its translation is CASSPTEHNEKLFF.

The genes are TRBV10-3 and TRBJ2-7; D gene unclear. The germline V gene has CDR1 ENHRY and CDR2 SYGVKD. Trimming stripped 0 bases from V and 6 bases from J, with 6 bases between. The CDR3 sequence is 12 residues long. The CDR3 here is CAISESNGEQYF. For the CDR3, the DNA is TGTGCCATCAGTGAGTCGAACGGCGAGCAGTACTTC.

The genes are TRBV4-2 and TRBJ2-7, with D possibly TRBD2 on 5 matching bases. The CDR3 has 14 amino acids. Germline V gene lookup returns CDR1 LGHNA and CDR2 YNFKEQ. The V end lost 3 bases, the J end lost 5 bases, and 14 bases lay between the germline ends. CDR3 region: CASSQYVRRNEQYF. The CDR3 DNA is TGTGCCAGCAGCCAGTACGTCCGGAGGAACGAGCAGTACTTC.

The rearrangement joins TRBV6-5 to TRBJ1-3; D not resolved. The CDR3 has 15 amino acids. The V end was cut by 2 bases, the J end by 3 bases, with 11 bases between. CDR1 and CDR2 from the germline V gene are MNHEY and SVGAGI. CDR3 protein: CASSYNRIIGNTIYF. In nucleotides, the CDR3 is TGTGCCAGCAGTTACAATCGTATAATTGGAAACACCATATATTTT.

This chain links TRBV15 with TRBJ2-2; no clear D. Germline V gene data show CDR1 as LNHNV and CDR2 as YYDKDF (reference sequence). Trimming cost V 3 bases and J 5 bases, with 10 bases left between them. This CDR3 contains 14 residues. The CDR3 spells CATSSLSRTGELFF. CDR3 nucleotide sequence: TGTGCCACCAGCAGTTTGTCCAGGACCGGGGAGCTGTTTTTT.

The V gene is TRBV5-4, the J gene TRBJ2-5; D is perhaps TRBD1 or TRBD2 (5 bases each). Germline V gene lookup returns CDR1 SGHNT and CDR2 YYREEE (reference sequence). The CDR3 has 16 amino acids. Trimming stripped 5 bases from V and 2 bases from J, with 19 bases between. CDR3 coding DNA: TGTGCCAGCAGTCGGTCCGGGGCCCACCAGCAAGAGACCCAGTACTTC. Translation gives CASSRSGAHQQETQYF.

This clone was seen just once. This CDR3 is CASSFKGSSSYNSPLHF. CDR3 DNA: TGTGCCAGCTCTTTCAAGGGCAGCAGCTCCTATAATTCACCCCTCCACTTT. The V and J genes are TRBV7-9 and TRBJ1-6; D remains unclear. From germline, CDR1 is SEHNR and CDR2 FQNEAQ (reference sequence). V was pared by 8 bases and J by 0 bases, with 17 bases between. The length of the CDR3 is 17 residues. The full variable domain, with the rest looked up from reference TRBV7-9 and TRBJ1-6, is DTGVSQNPRHKITKRGQNVTFRCDPISEHNRLYWYRQTLGQGPEFLTYFQNEAQLEKSRLLSDRFSAERPKGSFSTLEIQRTEQGDSAMYLCASSFKGSSSYNSPLHFGNGTRLTVT.